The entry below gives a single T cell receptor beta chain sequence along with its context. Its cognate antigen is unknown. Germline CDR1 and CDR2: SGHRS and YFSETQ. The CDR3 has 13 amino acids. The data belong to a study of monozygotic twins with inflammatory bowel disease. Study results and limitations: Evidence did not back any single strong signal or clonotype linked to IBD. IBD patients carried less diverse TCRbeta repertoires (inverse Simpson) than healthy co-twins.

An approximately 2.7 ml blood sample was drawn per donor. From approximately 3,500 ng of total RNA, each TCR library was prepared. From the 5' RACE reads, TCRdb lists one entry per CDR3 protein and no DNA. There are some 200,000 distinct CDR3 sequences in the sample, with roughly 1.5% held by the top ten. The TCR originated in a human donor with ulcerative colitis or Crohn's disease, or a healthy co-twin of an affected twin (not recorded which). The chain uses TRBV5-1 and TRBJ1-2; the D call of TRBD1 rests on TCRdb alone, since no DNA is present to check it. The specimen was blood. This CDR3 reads CASSQLQGDGYTF.